These 26 T cell receptor beta chains were all obtained from the same sample, sequenced in a study of blood T cell repertoires in COVID-19 (dated by TCRdb to 2018 to 2020). Library preparation used the immunoSEQ multiplex PCR assay. The table comes from immuneACCESS by way of TCRdb, which keeps in-frame sequences with V and J called. Part of the clones is missing from these tables; in studies checked, under half for an unresolved V gene and the rest for unknown reasons. A total of about 220,000 clones appear in this sample, about 79% of them only once. The ten biggest clones cover about 1.3% of the sample. Sequences were obtained from PBMCs or T cells enriched from blood (not recorded which). The origin of the receptors is a woman aged 40 to 55 with acute COVID-19.

The J gene is TRBJ1-6, the V gene TRBV19; 7 nucleotides agree with TRBD1. After removal of 8 bases from V and 6 bases from J, the junction contained 7 bases not matched to a gene. The CDR3 covers 14 residues. The germline gives CDR1 LNHDA, CDR2 SQIVND (reference sequence). In DNA, the CDR3 is TGTGCCAGTGCAGGGGGATGGGGTAATTCACCCCTCCACTTT. Encoded protein: CASAGGWGNSPLHF.

V usage is TRBV11-2 and J usage is TRBJ2-2, with 8 bases lining up with TRBD1. Per germline, CDR1 SGHAT and CDR2 FQNNGV. This CDR3 has 17 residues. Germline trimming cut 0 bases from V and 5 bases from J; bases unmatched to any gene: 8. The CDR3, as DNA: TGTGCCAGCAGCTTAGATCCTAGGCAGGGGGCAACCGGGGAGCTGTTTTTT. It codes for CASSLDPRQGATGELFF.

The gene calls are TRBV2 and TRBJ2-7, with TRBD2 matching over 8 bases. The length of the CDR3 is 19 residues. After removal of 3 bases from V and 2 bases from J, the junction contained 18 bases not matched to a gene. Germline CDR1 and CDR2: SNHLY and FYNNEI. In DNA, the CDR3 is TGTGCCAGCAGTGAGCCCGGGACTAGGACATCCGCTACCACCTACGAGCAGTACTTC. Its translation is CASSEPGTRTSATTYEQYF.

V gene TRBV29-1 combines with J gene TRBJ2-7; perhaps TRBD2 as D (6 bases). CDR3 length: 12 residues. V dropped 1 base and J dropped 9 bases, with 13 bases sitting between them. Germline V gene data show CDR1 as SQVTM and CDR2 as ANQGSEA. CDR3 coding DNA: TGCAGCGTTGAAGGCGGAGGGGTAGGGCAGTACTTC. Translated, it gives CSVEGGGVGQYF.

The chain employs TRBV5-1 and TRBJ2-2; TRBD1 might be the D (5 bases). The V end was cut by 2 bases, the J end by 7 bases, with 18 bases between. This CDR3 region has 16 residues. Germline V gene sequence: CDR1 SGHRS, CDR2 YFSETQ. This chain's CDR3 is CASSLRNPDSNGELFF. DNA for the CDR3: TGCGCCAGCAGCTTACGAAATCCCGACAGTAACGGGGAGCTGTTTTTT.

The chain is built from TRBV24-1 and TRBJ2-7; the D gene is possibly TRBD1 (6 bases). In germline, CDR1 is KGHDR, CDR2 SFDVKD. V was pared by 2 bases and J by 1 base, with 11 bases between. The CDR3 is 15 amino acids. CDR3: CATSDSYRVSYEQYF. In DNA form, the CDR3 reads TGTGCCACCAGTGATTCTTACAGGGTATCCTACGAGCAGTACTTC.

The J gene is TRBJ2-7, the V gene TRBV29-1, with D maybe TRBD2 (6 bases). Germline V gives CDR1 SQVTM, CDR2 ANQGSEA. The CDR3 covers 12 residues. The CDR3 loop is CSGGGARYEQYF. The CDR3 DNA is TGCAGTGGAGGAGGGGCCCGCTACGAGCAGTACTTC.

This clone has only a few counts. The CDR3 nucleotides are TGTGCCAGCAGCTTAACTAGCGTAACAGATACGCAGTATTTT. This translates into CASSLTSVTDTQYF. The chain is built from TRBV5-8 and TRBJ2-3; 7 bases match TRBD2. Germline values: CDR1 SGHTS, CDR2 YDEGEE. V dropped 2 bases and J dropped 3; count of bases not matched to a gene: 3. This CDR3 is built from 14 residues.

This chain uses TRBV9 with TRBJ2-3; the match to TRBD2 covers 12 bases. The germline gives CDR1 SGDLS, CDR2 YYNGEE. Unmatched junction bases numbered 4, after V lost 4 bases and J lost 1 base. The CDR3 spans 16 residues. CDR3 amino acids: CASSFRLAGGTDTQYF. The CDR3 bases are TGTGCCAGCAGCTTCAGACTAGCGGGGGGCACAGATACGCAGTATTTT. The complete variable domain, with remaining parts taken from reference TRBV9 and TRBJ2-3, reads DSGVTQTPKHLITATGQRVTLRCSPRSGDLSVYWYQQSLDQGLQFLIQYYNGEERAKGNILERFSAQQFPDLHSELNLSSLELGDSALYFCASSFRLAGGTDTQYFGPGTRLTVL.

The chain has TRBV21-1 and TRBJ2-2; the D call TRBD2 from the table was never checked on the DNA. TRBV21-1 corresponds to a pseudogene. This CDR3 region has 17 residues. CDR3 coding DNA: TGTGCCAGCAGCAAAGAGACTAGCGCCTCGAACACCGGGGAGCTGTTTTTT. It is translated as CASSKETSASNTGELFF.

The rearrangement uses TRBV2 and TRBJ1-6; D not resolved. The V and J ends lost 0 bases and 6 bases respectively, with 15 bases between them. Germline lookup yields CDR1 SNHLY and CDR2 FYNNEI. CDR3 size: 17 residues. The CDR3 protein is CASSEAGRGPLNSPLHF. CDR3 nucleotides: TGTGCCAGCAGTGAAGCCGGGAGAGGGCCACTTAATTCACCCCTCCACTTT.

The V call is TRBV6-5, the J call TRBJ2-3, with 8 bases matching TRBD1. The CDR3 is 14 amino acids. Germline CDR1 is MNHEY and CDR2 is SVGAGI. Losses at the gene ends were 7 bases for V and 2 bases for J; bases not matched to a gene: 5. In DNA, the CDR3 is TGTGCCAGCACCGGGACAGGATCCACAGATACGCAGTATTTT. Translated: CASTGTGSTDTQYF.

CDR3 DNA: TGTGCCACAACGAGGACTGGATGGAGGGGACCTCAGCCCCAGCATTTT. Residues: CATTRTGWRGPQPQHF. The chain recombines TRBV24-1 with TRBJ1-5, with a weak D call TRBD1 (5 bases). Trimming took off 10 bases at V and 6 bases at J, with 24 bases between the two ends. The length of the CDR3 is 16 residues. Germline CDR1 KGHDR, CDR2 SFDVKD.

As DNA, the CDR3 is TGTGCCAGCAGTATCACTCCGGTACAGCCCCAGCATTTT. It specifies CASSITPVQPQHF. The chain recombines TRBV6-5 with TRBJ1-5, with D uncertain. Germline V gives CDR1 MNHEY, CDR2 SVGAGI. CDR3 length: 13 residues. V was trimmed by 5 bases and J by 7 bases, leaving 12 bases between them.

The chain uses TRBV28 and TRBJ2-6, with 7 bases aligning to TRBD1. The CDR3 covers 18 residues. The V and J ends lost 6 bases and 2 bases, in that order; junction bases with no gene match: 13. Germline assignment: CDR1 MDHEN and CDR2 SYDVKM. The CDR3 region has the DNA TGTGCCAGCAGAAGGAACAGGGGCCTCGCCACTGGGGCCAACGTCCTGACTTTC. It yields the protein CASRRNRGLATGANVLTF.

The chain uses TRBV18 and TRBJ1-4, with 9 bases that match TRBD1. Per the germline V gene, CDR1 is KGHSH and CDR2 is LQKENI. The CDR3 contains 14 residues. With V trimmed by 3 bases and J by 5 bases, 1 base remained unmatched. CDR3 DNA: TGTGCCAGCTCACCCGGGACAGGGAATGAAAAACTGTTTTTT. It yields the protein CASSPGTGNEKLFF.

A single count supports this clone. The rearrangement links TRBV28 to TRBJ1-1, with a possible D match to TRBD1 (5 bases). Trimming removed 5 bases from V and 10 bases from J, with 20 bases in between. In germline, CDR1 is MDHEN, CDR2 SYDVKM. The CDR3 is made up of 14 amino acids. The CDR3 nucleotides are TGTGCCAGCAGTACCGCTTGGGGGGAGGCTTCAGCTTTCTTT. Its protein is CASSTAWGEASAFF.

This rearrangement joins TRBV24-1 to TRBJ1-3; D remains unclear. Germline V gives CDR1 KGHDR, CDR2 SFDVKD. The CDR3 totals 13 residues. V was cut by 3 bases and J by 2 bases, with 4 bases left in between. The CDR3 reads CATSDPPGNTIYF. The CDR3, as DNA: TGTGCCACCAGTGATCCTCCTGGAAACACCATATATTTT.

This clone came up a few times. This rearrangement joins TRBV27 to TRBJ2-6; D is perhaps TRBD2 (6 bases). The germline gives CDR1 MNHEY, CDR2 SMNVEV (reference sequence). This CDR3 is 17 amino acids long. The V gene lost 2 bases and the J gene lost 0 bases, with 11 bases spanning the gap. CDR3 nucleotides: TGTGCCAGCAGTTTACGGGGGTCCCACTCTGGGGCCAACGTCCTGACTTTC. Encoded protein: CASSLRGSHSGANVLTF.

V and J are TRBV5-6 and TRBJ2-7; D remains ambiguous. The V end lost 1 base, the J end lost 2 bases, and 4 bases lay between the germline ends. Per germline, CDR1 SGHDT and CDR2 YYEEEE. The CDR3 spans 12 residues. CDR3 region: CASSLFTYEQYF. In nucleotides, the CDR3 is TGTGCCAGCAGCTTGTTTACCTACGAGCAGTACTTC.

CDR3 amino acids: CASSLRGSSYNEQFF. The CDR3 coding sequence is TGTGCCAGCAGCTTACGCGGGAGTTCCTACAATGAGCAGTTCTTC. This chain uses TRBV7-9 with TRBJ2-1, with 7 bases aligning to TRBD2. Unmatched junction bases numbered 2, after V lost 2 bases and J lost 1 base. The CDR3 contains 15 residues. Germline CDR1 reads SEHNR; CDR2 reads FQNEAQ (reference sequence).

This chain uses TRBV28 with TRBJ1-5; 8 nucleotides align to TRBD1. The V segment lost 7 bases and the J segment 1 base; nucleotides outside the gene matches: 3. Germline V gives CDR1 MDHEN, CDR2 SYDVKM. The length of the CDR3 is 14 residues. In nucleotides, the CDR3 is TGTGCCAGCAATACAGGGGGGAGCAATCAGCCCCAGCATTTT. This codes for CASNTGGSNQPQHF.

V is TRBV3-1 (or the pseudogene TRBV3-2) and J is TRBJ1-3; D might be TRBD1 (5 bases). Germline CDR1 LGHDT, CDR2 YNNKEL (reference sequence). Trimming cost V 6 bases and J 8 bases, with 20 bases left between them. CDR3 length equals 15 residues. The CDR3 protein is CASRPLDFSGDTIYF. CDR3 sequence (DNA): TGTGCCAGCAGGCCTTTGGACTTCTCGGGGGACACCATATATTTT.

Notes on this clone: The same CDR3 can be traced to other DNA sequences in this sample. The chain links TRBV19 to TRBJ2-2; D may be TRBD1 (6 bases). This CDR3 has 14 residues. Germline V gene sequence: CDR1 LNHDA, CDR2 SQIVND (reference sequence). Trimming pared 4 bases from V and 0 bases from J, leaving 6 bases between. CDR3 protein: CASSRQANTGELFF. The CDR3 coding sequence is TGTGCCAGTAGTAGACAGGCGAACACCGGGGAGCTGTTTTTT.

The V gene is TRBV6-5, the J gene TRBJ2-2, with TRBD1 as a possible D gene (6 bases). The CDR3 covers 13 residues. Deletions cut 5 bases from V and 10 bases from J, with 14 bases between. CDR1 MNHEY and CDR2 SVGAGI come from the germline V gene. CDR3 residues: CASSPGTLKELFF. For the CDR3, the DNA is TGTGCCAGCAGTCCCGGGACACTAAAGGAGCTGTTTTTT.

This chain joins TRBV5-5 and TRBJ2-1; no definite D call. CDR3 size: 15 residues. Trimming took 6 bases from V and 1 from J, leaving 14 bases between them. Germline loops: CDR1 SGHKS, CDR2 YYEKEE (reference sequence). CDR3 residues: CASTFLAVSYNEQFF. In nucleotides, the CDR3 is TGTGCCAGCACTTTTCTTGCGGTTTCCTACAATGAGCAGTTCTTC.